Each of the 29 T cell receptor beta chains below was sequenced from the same sample in a study of beta chain features in type 1 diabetes. Expressed TCRB transcripts were sequenced because the entire RNA isolate underwent reverse transcription. This table comes from immunoSEQ multiplex PCR, and its TCRdb copy is limited to in-frame clones, with some not included. The sample contains around 190,000 clones, about 13% of which appear only once. Sample: central memory CD4+ T cells from blood. Source of these receptors: a woman younger than 30 in good health.

This clone has only a few counts. The V call is TRBV10-1, the J call TRBJ2-5; D is undetermined. The germline CDR1 and CDR2 sequences are WNHNN and SYGVQD (reference sequence). The CDR3 loop spans 13 amino acids. Trimming took 5 bases from V and 1 from J, leaving 8 bases between them. The CDR3 region has the DNA TGCGCCAGCAGTCCAGGATCCCAAGAGACCCAGTACTTC. Residues: CASSPGSQETQYF.

The DNA for the CDR3 is TGTGCCACCAGCAGTGAGTACGGGAACGAGCAGTACTTC. Protein sequence: CATSSEYGNEQYF. This chain joins TRBV15 and TRBJ2-7, with a weak D call TRBD2 (5 bases). This CDR3 is 13 amino acids long. Looked up from germline, CDR1 is LNHNV and CDR2 is YYDKDF (reference sequence). Deletions cut 3 bases from V and 5 bases from J, with 11 bases between.

This clone has more than one count but fewer than ten. The chain joins TRBV2 to TRBJ2-2; 11 bases line up with TRBD2. Germline V gene sequence: CDR1 SNHLY, CDR2 FYNNEI. J was trimmed by 5 bases and V by 6 bases; bases with no gene match: 14. The CDR3 runs 18 residues. DNA of the CDR3: TGTGCCAGCAGGCGGGGCGCCGGGACTAGCGGAGGGACCGGGGAGCTGTTTTTT. Translation gives CASRRGAGTSGGTGELFF.

This clone was seen more than once but under ten times. J is TRBJ1-2 and V is TRBV11-2; TRBD1 is a possible D gene (6 bases). Germline CDR1 reads SGHAT; CDR2 reads FQNNGV. This CDR3 is built from 15 residues. V lost 2 bases and J 0 bases, leaving 10 bases between the germline ends. CDR3 in DNA: TGTGCCAGCAGCTTACTACAGGGTTCTAACTATGGCTACACCTTC. As protein: CASSLLQGSNYGYTF.

J is TRBJ2-1 and V is TRBV9; 7 bases map to TRBD2. With V trimmed by 0 bases and J by 2 bases, 2 bases remained unmatched. There are 15 residues in the CDR3. The germline CDR1 and CDR2 sequences are SGDLS and YYNGEE. As DNA, the CDR3 is TGTGCCAGCAGCGTAGACGGGAGGCCCTACAATGAGCAGTTCTTC. It specifies CASSVDGRPYNEQFF.

The chain is built from TRBV15 and TRBJ2-1, with a possible D match to TRBD2 (5 bases). Trimming took off 8 bases at V and 3 bases at J, with 20 bases between the two ends. The CDR3 spans 16 residues. Germline CDR1 is LNHNV and CDR2 is YYDKDF (reference sequence). CDR3: CATSGLSRSFYNEQFF. In nucleotides, the CDR3 is TGTGCCACCTCCGGACTGTCTCGATCCTTCTACAATGAGCAGTTCTTC.

This clone was counted between two and nine times. V and J are TRBV27 and TRBJ2-7; TRBD2 matches 9 bases. The junction had 7 bases not matched to a gene; V was cut back by 2 bases and J by 5 bases. The CDR3 covers 15 residues. Germline V lookup: CDR1 MNHEY, CDR2 SMNVEV (reference sequence). The CDR3 nucleotides are TGTGCCAGCAGTTTACGAGGGCGGGGGGGGCACGAGCAGTACTTC. The encoded protein is CASSLRGRGGHEQYF.

This clone was seen a few times. The chain links TRBV28 to TRBJ2-7, with D possibly matching TRBD1 (5 bases). Germline V gene data show CDR1 as MDHEN and CDR2 as SYDVKM. V was clipped by 6 bases and J by 6 bases, with 15 bases between them. The CDR3 has 13 residues. CDR3 coding DNA: TGTGCCAGCAGACCCAGTTGGGGCAGCGAGCAGTACTTC. Protein sequence: CASRPSWGSEQYF.

A few counts support this clone. This chain uses TRBV5-1 with TRBJ2-1; D possibly corresponds to TRBD2 (5 bases). V was shortened by 0 bases and J by 9 bases, with 10 bases between the two germline ends. In germline, CDR1 is SGHRS, CDR2 YFSETQ. There are 13 residues in the CDR3. CDR3 sequence reads: CASSLAVEGEQFF. As DNA, the CDR3 is TGCGCCAGCAGCTTGGCCGTCGAGGGTGAGCAGTTCTTC. Filled out from reference TRBV5-1 and TRBJ2-1, the complete variable domain reads KAGVTQTPRYLIKTRGQQVTLSCSPISGHRSVSWYQQTPGQGLQFLFEYFSETQRNKGNFPGRFSGRQFSNSRSEMNVSTLELGDSALYLCASSLAVEGEQFFGPGTRLTVL.

The V gene is TRBV11-2, the J gene TRBJ2-3; tentative D call: TRBD1 (6 bases). The CDR3 runs to 18 residues. Trimming removed 5 bases at V and 1 base at J, with 22 bases between. Germline loops: CDR1 SGHAT, CDR2 FQNNGV. The CDR3: CASSTSQGLFPGTDTQYF. The CDR3 region has the DNA TGTGCCAGCAGCACCTCTCAGGGGTTATTCCCGGGCACAGATACGCAGTATTTT.

A few counts support this clone. The V gene is TRBV10-3, the J gene TRBJ2-5; 10 positions agree with TRBD2. V lost 3 bases, J lost 4 bases, and 2 bases stayed unmatched. The CDR3 has 14 residues. Germline values: CDR1 ENHRY, CDR2 SYGVKD. The CDR3 reads CAISESGRGETQYF. The CDR3 DNA reads as TGTGCCATCAGTGAAAGCGGGAGGGGAGAGACCCAGTACTTC.

This clone was observed a few times. The chain links TRBV2 to TRBJ2-3, with a weak D call TRBD2 (5 bases). Per germline, CDR1 SNHLY and CDR2 FYNNEI. The CDR3 extends over 10 amino acids. The ends were cut back, 8 bases at V and 5 bases at J, with 5 bases in the middle. The CDR3 nucleotides read TGTGCCAGCCGGGGAGATACGCAGTATTTT. Its translation is CASRGDTQYF. The full variable domain, rest sourced from reference TRBV2 and TRBJ2-3, is EPEVTQTPSHQVTQMGQEVILRCVPISNHLYFYWYRQILGQKVEFLVSFYNNEISEKSEIFDDQFSVERPDGSNFTLKIRSTKLEDSAMYFCASRGDTQYFGPGTRLTVL.

This clone was detected many times. The V and J genes are TRBV27 and TRBJ2-3; 12 bases agree with TRBD2. This CDR3 has 17 residues. Germline V lookup: CDR1 MNHEY, CDR2 SMNVEV (reference sequence). V was clipped by 5 bases and J by 2 bases; unmatched bases: 8. The CDR3 DNA reads TGTGCCAGCAGTCCCCGGACTAGCGGGACCTTCACAGATACGCAGTATTTT. It codes for CASSPRTSGTFTDTQYF.

The rearrangement uses TRBV5-1 and TRBJ2-1, with 9 bases fitting TRBD2. Germline V lookup: CDR1 SGHRS, CDR2 YFSETQ. The CDR3 is 16 amino acids. V trimming: 4 bases; J trimming: 10 bases; junction bases outside the gene matches: 15. For the CDR3, the DNA is TGCGCCAGCAGCATCCAAGCGGGAGGTGCCTCCTCGGAGCAGTTCTTC. Translating gives CASSIQAGGASSEQFF.

This clone turned up a few times. The chain carries TRBV9 and TRBJ2-7; 10 nucleotides agree with TRBD2. Germline CDR1 SGDLS, CDR2 YYNGEE. With 1 base clipped from V and 0 bases from J, the junction kept 4 bases outside the gene matches. This CDR3 spans 16 amino acids. CDR3: CASSVLPSGSSYEQYF. The CDR3 DNA sequence: TGTGCCAGCAGCGTACTACCTAGCGGGAGCTCCTACGAGCAGTACTTC.

This clone was observed a few times. V is TRBV7-2 and J is TRBJ2-5; D ambiguous. Looked up from germline, CDR1 is SGHTA and CDR2 is FQGNSA. Trimming took 1 base from V and 5 from J, leaving 14 bases between them. This CDR3 is built from 15 residues. CDR3 nucleotide sequence: TGTGCCAGCAGCTTAGGTCAGCGCTTTGTCGAGACCCAGTACTTC. Protein sequence: CASSLGQRFVETQYF.

This chain connects TRBV29-1 to TRBJ2-3; 7 bases are a match to TRBD2. Germline loops: CDR1 SQVTM, CDR2 ANQGSEA. V lost 3 bases, J lost 6 bases, and 6 bases stayed unmatched. This CDR3 spans 13 amino acids. For the CDR3, the DNA is TGCAGCGTTGATTTCGGGGGGACGGATACGCAGTATTTT. Translated, it gives CSVDFGGTDTQYF.

The chain uses TRBV7-8 and TRBJ2-3; 8 bases agree with TRBD2. Per the germline V gene, CDR1 is SGHVS and CDR2 is FQNEAQ. The trim removed 3 bases at V and 4 bases at J, leaving 3 bases unmatched. This CDR3 spans 14 amino acids. The CDR3 DNA follows: TGTGCCAGCAGCTTCAACGGGAGGGCAGATACGCAGTATTTT. It yields the protein CASSFNGRADTQYF. The entire variable domain, with the rest obtained from reference TRBV7-8 and TRBJ2-3, is as follows: GAGVSQSPRYKVAKRGQDVALRCDPISGHVSLFWYQQALGQGPEFLTYFQNEAQLDKSGLPSDRFFAERPEGSVSTLKIQRTQQEDSAVYLCASSFNGRADTQYFGPGTRLTVL.

CDR3 DNA: TGTGCCAGCAGCCTCCGGACAGGAACCTACGAGCAGTACTTC. Amino acid sequence: CASSLRTGTYEQYF. The chain links TRBV4-2 to TRBJ2-7; 7 nucleotides agree with TRBD1. This CDR3 has 14 amino acids. V dropped 4 bases and J dropped 2; count of bases not matched to a gene: 5. Germline V gene data show CDR1 as LGHNA and CDR2 as YNFKEQ.

V gene TRBV12-5 combines with J gene TRBJ2-7; no reliable D call. The germline V and J ends were trimmed by 3 bases and 6 bases, with 9 bases remaining between them. Looked up from germline, CDR1 is LGHNT and CDR2 is FRNRAP. The CDR3 length is 12 residues. CDR3 protein: CASGFETGEQYF. DNA for the CDR3: TGTGCTAGTGGTTTCGAGACTGGCGAGCAGTACTTC. Full variable domain (rest looked up from reference TRBV12-5 and TRBJ2-7): DARVTQTPRHKVTEMGQEVTMRCQPILGHNTVFWYRQTMMQGLELLAYFRNRAPLDDSGMPKDRFSAEMPDATLATLKIQPSEPRDSAVYFCASGFETGEQYFGPGTRLTVT.

The chain recombines TRBV5-4 with TRBJ2-3; maybe TRBD2 (5 bases). The CDR3 length is 14 residues. The V gene's germline CDR1 is SGHNT and CDR2 YYREEE (reference sequence). The V gene lost 3 bases and the J gene lost 1 base, with 9 bases spanning the gap. Here the CDR3 reads CASSSQEGTDTQYF. In nucleotides, the CDR3 is TGTGCCAGCAGCTCCCAGGAGGGCACAGATACGCAGTATTTT.

The table lists this clone with a few counts. The chain carries TRBV29-1 and TRBJ2-1; 7 bases line up with TRBD1. V shed 3 bases and J 5 bases; nucleotides not matched to a gene: 7. The CDR3 contains 14 residues. The germline V gene encodes CDR1 SQVTM and CDR2 ANQGSEA. CDR3 DNA: TGCAGCGTTGATAGAGGACAGGTTAACAATGAGCAGTTCTTC. It encodes CSVDRGQVNNEQFF.

The sample holds a few counts of this clone. This chain links TRBV5-4 with TRBJ1-2; TRBD1 matches 7 bases. The CDR3 is 12 residues long. The trim removed 4 bases at V and 4 bases at J, leaving 1 base unmatched. Germline values: CDR1 SGHNT, CDR2 YYREEE (reference sequence). The CDR3 coding sequence is TGTGCCAGCAGCGGGGACAGCTATGGCTACACCTTC. This encodes CASSGDSYGYTF.

This clone was observed a handful of times. The chain uses TRBV28 and TRBJ2-3; TRBD2 is a possible D gene (6 bases). The CDR3 contains 16 residues. Germline CDR1 is MDHEN and CDR2 is SYDVKM. The V end lost 5 bases, the J end lost 6 bases, and 21 bases lay between the germline ends. As DNA, the CDR3 is TGTGCCAGCAGTACCCGGCGGGACGGGATGGGGGATACGCAGTATTTT. It codes for CASSTRRDGMGDTQYF. Variable domain in full (rest from reference TRBV28 and TRBJ2-3): DVKVTQSSRYLVKRTGEKVFLECVQDMDHENMFWYRQDPGLGLRLIYFSYDVKMKEKGDIPEGYSVSREKKERFSLILESASTNQTSMYLCASSTRRDGMGDTQYFGPGTRLTVL.

The V call is TRBV2, the J call TRBJ1-4; 8 nucleotides agree with TRBD1. The CDR3 length is 16 residues. J was trimmed by 8 bases and V by 7 bases; bases with no gene match: 15. Germline loops: CDR1 SNHLY, CDR2 FYNNEI. The CDR3: CASNNQGARSREKLFF. In DNA form, the CDR3 reads TGTGCCAGCAATAACCAGGGGGCGCGAAGTAGGGAAAAACTGTTTTTT.

This clone was observed a few times. V is TRBV6-5 and J is TRBJ1-3; D might be TRBD1 (6 bases). The CDR3 runs 14 residues. CDR1 is MNHEY, CDR2 SVGAGI, per germline. V lost 5 bases to trimming and J lost 0 bases, with 8 bases between them. DNA for the CDR3: TGTGCCAGCAGTAAGGGGGACTCTGGAAACACCATATATTTT. Residues: CASSKGDSGNTIYF.

This clone was recorded a few times. The chain uses TRBV7-3 and TRBJ2-2; 10 bases agree with TRBD2. Germline V gene data show CDR1 as SGHTA and CDR2 as FQGTGA. The V and J ends lost 5 bases and 7 bases, in that order; junction bases with no gene match: 13. The CDR3 has 17 residues. The CDR3 protein is CASSPGASGSGIGELFF. The CDR3 coding sequence is TGTGCCAGCAGCCCAGGAGCTAGCGGGAGCGGGATCGGGGAGCTGTTTTTT.

The chain links TRBV27 to TRBJ2-2, with TRBD2 matching over 7 bases. J lost 7 bases, V lost 6 bases, and 5 bases had no gene match. Germline lookup yields CDR1 MNHEY and CDR2 SMNVEV (reference sequence). CDR3 length equals 13 residues. The CDR3 sequence: CASRWGRDGELFF. The CDR3 coding sequence is TGTGCCAGCAGGTGGGGGAGGGACGGGGAGCTGTTTTTT.

This rearrangement joins TRBV28 to TRBJ1-3, with TRBD1 identical over 7 bases. Trimming took 5 bases from V and 3 from J; bases not matched to a gene: 10. The length of the CDR3 is 16 residues. Germline V CDR1 and CDR2: MDHEN, SYDVKM. Written as DNA, the CDR3 is TGTGCCAGCAGTCTCTCGACAGGGCGATTTGGAAACACCATATATTTT. Translating gives CASSLSTGRFGNTIYF.